These T cell receptor beta chains were read from a single sample in a study of T cell responses to AZD1222 COVID-19 vaccine. Some clones are missing from TCRdb's copy, which holds only in-frame ones; the method was immunoSEQ multiplex PCR. The sample carries 95,000 to 150,000 clones, 65% to 90% recorded once. Sample: peripheral blood, taken on day 0 of AZD1222 vaccination. Every receptor here comes from an adult in good health. Both conserved end residues are part of each CDR3. A D gene is named only where the DNA matches it firmly. Expanded clones get a size class; other rows say once, few or many, or leave the size out.

V gene,J gene,clone size,D gene,CDR3 DNA,CDR3 protein
TRBV30,TRBJ2-1,NA,NA,TGTGCCGGGGACCGTGGGGGGGCTCCACCCAATGAGCAGTTCTTC,CAGDRGGAPPNEQFF
TRBV3-1/TRBV3-2,TRBJ1-2,NA,TRBD1,TGTGCCAGCAGCCAAGAAAGCACAGGGGTAGATGGCTACACCTTC,CASSQESTGVDGYTF
TRBV19,TRBJ1-2,few,NA,TGTGCCAGTTACAGAGGGGACTATGGCTACACCTTC,CASYRGDYGYTF
TRBV18,TRBJ2-2,NA,NA,TGTGCCAGCTCACCACGGTTAGAGAACACCGGGGAGCTGTTTTTT,CASSPRLENTGELFF
TRBV5-5,TRBJ1-3,NA,NA,TGTGCCAGCAGCCCAGGGGACACCGGACGAAACACCATATATTTT,CASSPGDTGRNTIYF
TRBV7-3,TRBJ2-1,NA,NA,TGTGCCAGCAGCTTATCGGGACGGGGGCCTTACAATGAGCAGTTCTTC,CASSLSGRGPYNEQFF
TRBV20-1,TRBJ1-3,NA,NA,TGCAGTGCTAGTTCAGACAGGACGACGGGAAACACCATATATTTT,CSASSDRTTGNTIYF
TRBV5-5,TRBJ2-1,NA,NA,TGTGCCAGCAGCTTGGTAGGGGCAGGCTACAATGAGCAGTTCTTC,CASSLVGAGYNEQFF
TRBV6-5,TRBJ2-2,NA,TRBD1,TGTGCCAGCAGTTCGAGGGGGACAGGGAACACCGGGGAGCTGTTTTTT,CASSSRGTGNTGELFF
TRBV10-1,TRBJ2-1,NA,NA,TGCGCCAGCAGTGACTGGGGGACTGGGGGCAACAATGAGCAGTTCTTC,CASSDWGTGGNNEQFF
TRBV5-1,TRBJ2-3,NA,NA,TGCGCCAGCAGCCCTGGGACTTCCGGCTCCACAGATACGCAGTATTTT,CASSPGTSGSTDTQYF
TRBV5-1,TRBJ1-2,NA,NA,TGCGCCAGCAGCCTCATTCCTGACTATGGCTACACCTTC,CASSLIPDYGYTF
TRBV5-4,TRBJ2-5,once,NA,TGTGCCAGCAGCGCGGGACAGTCAGAGACCCAGTACTTC,CASSAGQSETQYF
TRBV12-3/TRBV12-4,TRBJ1-1,once,NA,TGTGCCAGCAGTTTGGGCAGATTCTTGGCTTTCTTT,CASSLGRFLAFF
TRBV18,TRBJ2-4,NA,TRBD1,TGTGCCAGCTCACCTTCACAGGGGGGCAAAAACATTCAGTACTTC,CASSPSQGGKNIQYF
TRBV7-3,TRBJ2-7,NA,TRBD2,TGTGCCAGCAGCTTCACTAGCGGCTCCTACGAGCAGTACTTC,CASSFTSGSYEQYF
TRBV11-2,TRBJ1-5,NA,NA,TGTGCCAGCAGCTTAGATCTCAGGCAGCCCCAGCATTTT,CASSLDLRQPQHF
TRBV11-3,TRBJ2-1,NA,NA,TGTGCCAGCAGCCTGGGACAATACAATGAGCAGTTCTTC,CASSLGQYNEQFF
TRBV5-1,TRBJ2-5,NA,NA,TGCGCCAGCAGCCAAGGACACCCCAGGGAGACCCAGTACTTC,CASSQGHPRETQYF
TRBV7-9,TRBJ2-5,NA,NA,TGTGCCAGCAGCCCCCGGGGGGAGGGGGCTCAGAAGACCCAGTACTTC,CASSPRGEGAQKTQYF
TRBV19,TRBJ2-6,NA,NA,TGTGCCAGTACCCGGCAGGGGTTATCTGGGGCCAACGTCCTGACTTTC,CASTRQGLSGANVLTF
TRBV4-2,TRBJ1-1,NA,NA,TGTGCCAGCAGCCAAAGCGGGGGCTTCACTGAAGCTTTCTTT,CASSQSGGFTEAFF
TRBV6-5,TRBJ1-2,NA,NA,TGTGCCAGCAGTTACTCGTCCATTTCTAACTATGGCTACACCTTC,CASSYSSISNYGYTF
TRBV5-1,TRBJ2-5,NA,NA,TGCGCCAGCAGCGCCGGGTCTTCTGGGGAGACCCAGTACTTC,CASSAGSSGETQYF
TRBV6-5,TRBJ2-7,NA,TRBD1,TGTGCCAGCAGTTACTCGAGGGGACAGGGGTTCTACGAGCAGTACTTC,CASSYSRGQGFYEQYF
TRBV3-1/TRBV3-2,TRBJ1-6,NA,NA,TGTGCCAGCGCGGGGGGCGGAAATTCACCCCTCCACTTT,CASAGGGNSPLHF
TRBV27,TRBJ2-7,NA,TRBD2,TGTGCCAGCAGTTTTGGAACTAGCGGGGTTTCCTACGAGCAGTACTTC,CASSFGTSGVSYEQYF
TRBV11-2,TRBJ1-6,NA,TRBD1,TGTGCCAGCAGCTTAGCAGGGGGCCGGTCACCCCTCCACTTT,CASSLAGGRSPLHF
TRBV21-1,TRBJ1-1,NA,NA,TGTGCCAGCAGCAAAGCGGGGGACAGGGATGGGCGTTTGGACACTGAAGCTTTCTTT,CASSKAGDRDGRLDTEAFF
TRBV7-2,TRBJ2-7,NA,TRBD2,TGTGCCAGCAGCTTTCTAGCGGGGCACGGGGAGCAGTACTTC,CASSFLAGHGEQYF
TRBV4-1,TRBJ2-7,NA,NA,TGCGCCAGCAGCCCCCAAACAGGGAACTCCTACGAGCAGTACTTC,CASSPQTGNSYEQYF
TRBV10-2,TRBJ2-7,NA,NA,TGCGCCAGCAAAAACGACAGGCCAGGCTACGAGCAGTACTTC,CASKNDRPGYEQYF
TRBV6-5,TRBJ2-2,NA,NA,TGTGCCAGCAGTAGGGATCCGAACACCGGGGAGCTGTTTTTT,CASSRDPNTGELFF
TRBV5-1,TRBJ2-7,NA,TRBD1,TGCGCCAGCAGCTCCGGGACAGGCTCCTACGAGCAGTACTTC,CASSSGTGSYEQYF
TRBV6-5,TRBJ1-3,few,NA,TGTGCCAGCAGTTACGCAAGGGGGTTAGGCGACACCATATATTTT,CASSYARGLGDTIYF
TRBV5-5,TRBJ2-3,NA,NA,TGTGCCAGCAGCTTGTTACCCATGGGGACAGATACGCAGTATTTT,CASSLLPMGTDTQYF
TRBV29-1,TRBJ1-2,NA,TRBD1,TGCAGCGATGGGACCGGGACAGAGGGTTATGGCTACACCTTC,CSDGTGTEGYGYTF
TRBV5-1,TRBJ1-2,NA,NA,TGCGCCAGCAGCTTCGGGGATTTCTGGGATGGCTACACCTTC,CASSFGDFWDGYTF
TRBV29-1,TRBJ2-1,NA,NA,TGCAGCGGCCTCACTGGGGGGCCCTACAATGAGCAGTTCTTC,CSGLTGGPYNEQFF
TRBV29-1,TRBJ2-7,few,TRBD1,TGCAGCGTTGAGGGACAGTCCTACGAGCAGTACTTC,CSVEGQSYEQYF
TRBV5-1,TRBJ1-4,once,TRBD1,TGCGCCAGCAGCATGGGGGACAGGGTTCGTGAAAAACTGTTTTTT,CASSMGDRVREKLFF
TRBV18,TRBJ1-2,NA,NA,TGTGCCAGCTCACCGAGCGGGGAGGTCTATGGCTACACCTTC,CASSPSGEVYGYTF
TRBV6-2/TRBV6-3,TRBJ1-3,NA,TRBD1,TGTGCCAGCAGCCCTTTCTTACAGGGGGCCCCCTCTGGAAACACCATATATTTT,CASSPFLQGAPSGNTIYF
TRBV28,TRBJ2-1,NA,NA,TGTGCCAGCAGTCTCCCGGTACTCAATGAGCAGTTCTTC,CASSLPVLNEQFF
TRBV6-4,TRBJ1-2,few,NA,TGTGCCAGCAGTGACCTCCAAACCTATGGCTACACCTTC,CASSDLQTYGYTF
TRBV7-9,TRBJ2-1,NA,NA,TGTGCCAGCAGCTTAGTAGGGACCGATGAGCAGTTCTTC,CASSLVGTDEQFF
TRBV4-2,TRBJ2-3,NA,TRBD2,TGTGCCAGCAGCCAAGTTCAACTAGCGGGCACAGATACGCAGTATTTT,CASSQVQLAGTDTQYF
TRBV18,TRBJ2-3,NA,TRBD2,TGTGCCAGCTCAGCGGACGGGACTAGCGGGGGGTCTAGCACAGATACGCAGTATTTT,CASSADGTSGGSSTDTQYF
TRBV10-1,TRBJ2-1,NA,NA,TGCGCCAGTTCTCACGGGGGCTCGTTTAATGAGCAGTTCTTC,CASSHGGSFNEQFF
TRBV20-1,TRBJ1-5,NA,TRBD1,TGCAGTGCTAGTTCTGGACAGGTCAATCAGCCCCAGCATTTT,CSASSGQVNQPQHF
TRBV27,TRBJ2-7,NA,NA,TGTGCCAGCAGCCCCCTCGTTAAACCCTCCGAGCAGTACTTC,CASSPLVKPSEQYF
TRBV18,TRBJ2-7,NA,NA,TGTGCCAGCTCACCACCCGGGCGCGACGAGCAGTACTTC,CASSPPGRDEQYF
TRBV3-1/TRBV3-2,TRBJ1-1,NA,NA,TGTGCCAGCAGCCAAGATAGGACCACTGAAGCTTTCTTT,CASSQDRTTEAFF
TRBV6-5,TRBJ1-2,once,NA,TGTGCCGGCAGTTACTCGACGGGGTCGAGCTATGGCTACACCTTC,CAGSYSTGSSYGYTF
TRBV4-1,TRBJ1-1,NA,NA,TGCGCCAGCAGCCAAGATCATGGGGAGGTGAACACTGAAGCTTTCTTT,CASSQDHGEVNTEAFF
TRBV18,TRBJ2-7,NA,NA,TGTGCCAGCTCACCACAGGACGGCCTCTACGAGCAGTACTTC,CASSPQDGLYEQYF
TRBV5-1,TRBJ2-2,NA,TRBD2,TGCGCCAGCAGCAATAGCGGGGGGGCGAACACCGGGGAGCTGTTTTTT,CASSNSGGANTGELFF
TRBV25-1,TRBJ2-2,NA,TRBD1,TGTGCCAGCAGGCCCCCGGGACAGGGAGTCACCGGGGAGCTGTTTTTT,CASRPPGQGVTGELFF
TRBV7-3,TRBJ2-1,NA,TRBD2,TGTGCCAGCAGCGCAAGACTAGCGGGAGGGTACAATGAGCAGTTCTTC,CASSARLAGGYNEQFF